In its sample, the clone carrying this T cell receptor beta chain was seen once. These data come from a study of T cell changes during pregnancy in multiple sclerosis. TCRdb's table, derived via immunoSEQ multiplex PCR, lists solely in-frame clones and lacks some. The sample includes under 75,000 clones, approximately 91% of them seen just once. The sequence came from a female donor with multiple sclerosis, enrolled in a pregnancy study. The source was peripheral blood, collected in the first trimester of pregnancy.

The CDR3 region is CASTSGGGPGEQYF. CDR3 nucleotide sequence: TGTGCCAGCACCTCGGGGGGAGGGCCGGGGGAGCAGTACTTC. The V and J genes are TRBV5-6 and TRBJ2-7, with TRBD2 matching over 7 bases. The CDR3 runs 14 residues. V trimming: 6 bases; J trimming: 7 bases; junction bases outside the gene matches: 13. The germline CDR1 and CDR2 sequences are SGHDT and YYEEEE. Looking up the rest from reference TRBV5-6 and TRBJ2-7 gives the full variable domain: DAGVTQSPTHLIKTRGQQVTLRCSPKSGHDTVSWYQQALGQGPQFIFQYYEEEERQRGNFPDRFSGHQFPNYSSELNVNALLLGDSALYLCASTSGGGPGEQYFGPGTRLTVT.